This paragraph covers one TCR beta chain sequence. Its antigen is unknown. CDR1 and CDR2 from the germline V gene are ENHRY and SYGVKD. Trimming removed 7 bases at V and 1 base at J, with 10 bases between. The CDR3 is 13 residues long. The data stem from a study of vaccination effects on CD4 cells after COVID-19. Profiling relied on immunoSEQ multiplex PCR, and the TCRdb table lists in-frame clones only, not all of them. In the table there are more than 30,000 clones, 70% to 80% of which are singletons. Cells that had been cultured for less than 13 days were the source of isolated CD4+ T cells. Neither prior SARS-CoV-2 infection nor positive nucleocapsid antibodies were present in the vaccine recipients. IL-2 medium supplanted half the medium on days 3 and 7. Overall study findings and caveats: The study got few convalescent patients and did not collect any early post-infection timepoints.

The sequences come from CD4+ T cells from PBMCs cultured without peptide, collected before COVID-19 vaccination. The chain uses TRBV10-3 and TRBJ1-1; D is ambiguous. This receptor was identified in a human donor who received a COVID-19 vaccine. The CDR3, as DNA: TGTGCCATCAAGACAACAGAGAACACTGAAGCTTTCTTT. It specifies CAIKTTENTEAFF.